These 16 T cell receptor beta chains share one sample of origin, sequenced in a study of graft-versus-host responses after intestinal transplantation. Only in-frame clones appear in the TCRdb table, and some are missing; sequencing was by immunoSEQ multiplex PCR. The repertoire holds 98,000 or so clones, with around 86% as singletons. The sequences come from PBMCs, collected 255 days after intestinal transplant. These receptor sequences come from a human patient who received an intestinal transplant, so some T cells may come from the graft donor.

The chain uses TRBV6-5 and TRBJ1-2; D is uncertain. This CDR3 region has 14 residues. CDR1 and CDR2 (germline): MNHEY, SVGAGI. V lost 6 bases and J 5 bases, leaving 16 bases between the germline ends. CDR3 sequence (DNA): TGTGCCAGCAGGCCTGTATCCGCGCTATATGGCTACACCTTC. Its protein is CASRPVSALYGYTF.

This clone has just one count. This chain connects TRBV7-6 to TRBJ2-3; no reliable D call. The CDR3 runs to 16 residues. The ends were cut back, 5 bases at V and 1 base at J, with 16 bases in the middle. Per the germline V gene, CDR1 is SGHVS and CDR2 is FNYEAQ. CDR3 amino acids: CASSPRGSWRTDTQYF. The CDR3, as DNA: TGTGCCAGCAGCCCGCGAGGTAGCTGGCGCACAGATACGCAGTATTTT.

This chain joins TRBV30 and TRBJ2-5; D unresolved. This CDR3 is built from 14 residues. Per the germline V gene, CDR1 is GTSNPN and CDR2 is SVGIG (reference sequence). V lost 4 bases and J lost 6, with 18 bases in between. The CDR3 nucleotides are TGTGCCTGGATTTATCATCAGGACCCGAAGACCCAGTACTTC. It specifies CAWIYHQDPKTQYF.

The rearrangement uses TRBV19 and TRBJ2-2; 9 positions match TRBD2. V was pared by 10 bases and J by 3 bases, with 6 bases of the junction left unmatched. Germline-derived CDR1 and CDR2 are LNHDA and SQIVND (reference sequence). The CDR3 has 14 residues. The CDR3 loop reads CATMERGDTGELFF. CDR3 DNA sequence: TGTGCCACCATGGAGCGGGGGGACACCGGGGAGCTGTTTTTT.

The chain uses TRBV4-2 and TRBJ2-2; 7 positions match TRBD2. Unmatched junction bases numbered 8, after V lost 0 bases and J lost 4 bases. From germline, CDR1 is LGHNA and CDR2 YNFKEQ. The CDR3 is 17 amino acids. CDR3 DNA sequence: TGTGCCAGCAGCCAAGAACCCTGGGGAGGGACCACCGGGGAGCTGTTTTTT. Translated, it gives CASSQEPWGGTTGELFF.

This clone showed up just a few times. V and J are TRBV19 and TRBJ1-2, with no clear D. In germline, CDR1 is LNHDA, CDR2 SQIVND (reference sequence). The V end lost 3 bases, the J end lost 4 bases, and 12 bases lay between the germline ends. This CDR3 is 14 amino acids long. The CDR3 is CASSMRTYPYGYTF. CDR3 nucleotide sequence: TGTGCCAGTAGTATGAGGACCTACCCCTATGGCTACACCTTC.

The gene calls are TRBV5-6 and TRBJ2-1, with 7 bases matching TRBD2. The CDR3 sequence is 12 residues long. Germline trimming cut 4 bases from V and 9 bases from J; bases unmatched to any gene: 4. Germline CDR1 reads SGHDT; CDR2 reads YYEEEE. The DNA for the CDR3 is TGTGCCAGCAGCCGAAGCGGGGCTGAGCAGTTCTTC. Protein sequence: CASSRSGAEQFF.

The genes are TRBV9 and TRBJ2-1; TRBD1 matches at 10 bases. The CDR3 totals 19 residues. With V trimmed by 3 bases and J by 9 bases, 21 bases remained unmatched. The germline CDR1 and CDR2 sequences are SGDLS and YYNGEE. Here the CDR3 DNA reads TGTGCCAGCAGCGCACTTGTATCCGGGACAGGGGCCCCCCTAGGTGAGCAGTTCTTC. It codes for CASSALVSGTGAPLGEQFF.

The rearrangement joins TRBV5-8 to TRBJ1-5; 11 positions agree with TRBD1. Losses at the gene ends were 6 bases for V and 4 bases for J; bases not matched to a gene: 6. The CDR3 is 15 residues long. Germline V CDR1 and CDR2: SGHTS, YDEGEE. The CDR3 nucleotides read TGTGCCAGCACCTCCGGGACAGGGGGAAATCAGCCCCAGCATTTT. This codes for CASTSGTGGNQPQHF.

The chain employs TRBV28 and TRBJ2-7; D is unresolved. The V gene's germline CDR1 is MDHEN and CDR2 SYDVKM. This CDR3 has 17 residues. The ends were cut back, 4 bases at V and 2 bases at J, with 21 bases in the middle. The chain's CDR3 is CASSSSRTEFRAYEQYF. DNA for the CDR3: TGTGCCAGCAGTTCCTCGAGGACGGAGTTTAGGGCCTACGAGCAGTACTTC.

The chain combines TRBV5-1 with TRBJ1-2; D may be TRBD1 (6 bases). This CDR3 is 14 amino acids long. V was trimmed by 0 bases and J by 6 bases, leaving 12 bases between them. Germline V gene data show CDR1 as SGHRS and CDR2 as YFSETQ. CDR3 in amino acids: CASSLEDSGDGYTF. The CDR3, as DNA: TGCGCCAGCAGCTTGGAGGACAGCGGCGATGGCTACACCTTC.

This chain connects TRBV5-6 to TRBJ2-2; D gene ambiguous. V lost 1 base and J lost 2, with 0 bases in between. CDR3 length equals 12 residues. Germline CDR1 SGHDT, CDR2 YYEEEE. The CDR3 DNA is TGTGCCAGCAGCTTGAACACCGGGGAGCTGTTTTTT. Protein product: CASSLNTGELFF.

The rearrangement links TRBV20-1 to TRBJ2-1; D uncertain. Germline lookup yields CDR1 DFQATT and CDR2 SNEGSKA (reference sequence). This CDR3 has 11 amino acids. The V end lost 3 bases, the J end lost 10 bases, and 10 bases lay between the germline ends. The CDR3 loop is CSAREVQEQFF. For the CDR3, the DNA is TGCAGTGCTAGGGAAGTTCAGGAGCAGTTCTTC.

This sequence joins TRBV7-8 and TRBJ1-5, with TRBD1 matching over 9 bases. V lost 2 bases and J lost 0; bases outside the gene matches: 11. The CDR3 runs to 19 residues. The V gene's germline CDR1 is SGHVS and CDR2 FQNEAQ. DNA of the CDR3: TGTGCCAGCAGCTTACCGGGGACAGGGTCTGACGATAGCAATCAGCCCCAGCATTTT. Translation gives CASSLPGTGSDDSNQPQHF.

The chain uses TRBV28 and TRBJ1-2, with a possible D match to TRBD1 (6 bases). CDR1 MDHEN and CDR2 SYDVKM come from the germline V gene. Trimming left V 7 bases short and J 8 bases short, with 17 bases between. The CDR3 totals 13 residues. The CDR3 DNA reads TGTGCCAGCACCCCCGGACAGTATTCCGGCTACACCTTC. Translating gives CASTPGQYSGYTF.

This clone was detected only a few times. The rearrangement joins TRBV5-4 to TRBJ1-5, with D uncertain. V was pared by 1 base and J by 6 bases, with 5 bases between. There are 12 residues in the CDR3. Per germline, CDR1 SGHNT and CDR2 YYREEE (reference sequence). CDR3 in amino acids: CASSLLGQPQHF. The CDR3 nucleotides read TGTGCCAGCAGCTTGCTGGGTCAGCCCCAGCATTTT.